Following are 9 T cell receptor beta chains from one sample sequenced in a study of beta chain features in type 1 diabetes. General observations from the study: Among all four CD4+ subsets, Type 1 diabetes patients had TCRB CDR3s that were moderately but significantly shorter.

Which antigens these TCRs recognize remains unknown. Expressed TCRB transcripts were sequenced because the entire RNA isolate underwent reverse transcription. Assay: immunoSEQ multiplex PCR; the TCRdb copy retains only in-frame clones and omits some. The sample has 500,000 to 850,000 clones, 11% to 15% seen once. The sample comprised naive CD4+ T cells from blood. The receptor set was obtained from a man aged 18 to 29 with type 1 diabetes.

This clone was seen only a few times. Other nucleotide sequences in the sample specify the same CDR3. V is TRBV6-5 and J is TRBJ1-5; D call uncertain. V was clipped by 6 bases and J by 4 bases, with 7 bases between them. Germline lookup yields CDR1 MNHEY and CDR2 SVGAGI. The CDR3 length is 12 residues. The CDR3 coding sequence is TGTGCCAGCAGGACCGGGAATCAGCCCCAGCATTTT. As protein: CASRTGNQPQHF.

This clone was detected a few times. The CDR3 reads CAWGQGSGANVLTF. The CDR3 DNA follows: TGTGCCTGGGGGCAAGGTTCTGGGGCCAACGTCCTGACTTTC. This sequence joins TRBV30 and TRBJ2-6, with unresolved D. Trimming removed 5 bases from V and 1 base from J, with 9 bases in between. The germline V gene has CDR1 GTSNPN and CDR2 SVGIG (reference sequence). The CDR3 length is 14 residues.

This clone has only a few counts. The chain employs TRBV7-9 and TRBJ1-2; D gene ambiguous. Looked up from germline, CDR1 is SEHNR and CDR2 is FQNEAQ (reference sequence). CDR3 length: 8 amino acids. V lost 4 bases, J lost 13 bases, and 4 bases lay in between. The CDR3 here is CASSSSTF. CDR3 DNA sequence: TGTGCCAGCAGCTCTAGCACCTTC.

This clone occurred a few times. The chain carries TRBV19 and TRBJ2-4; the match to TRBD1 covers 8 bases. CDR1 and CDR2 (germline): LNHDA, SQIVND (reference sequence). V lost 8 bases to trimming and J lost 0 bases; unmatched junction nucleotides: 3. The CDR3 has 14 residues. Here the CDR3 reads CASVDRGAKNIQYF. The CDR3 DNA sequence: TGTGCCAGTGTCGACAGGGGAGCCAAAAACATTCAGTACTTC.

This clone was detected a few times. V and J are TRBV28 and TRBJ1-2, with no clear D. CDR1 and CDR2 from the germline V gene are MDHEN and SYDVKM. Deletions cut 1 base from V and 8 bases from J, with 14 bases between. The CDR3 extends over 14 amino acids. CDR3 region: CASSLSLALGGYTF. DNA for the CDR3: TGTGCCAGCAGTTTATCTCTGGCGTTAGGGGGCTACACCTTC.

The V call is TRBV9, the J call TRBJ2-1; 12 nucleotides line up with TRBD2. The CDR3 is 16 amino acids. Germline V gene data show CDR1 as SGDLS and CDR2 as YYNGEE. V lost 3 bases and J lost 7; bases outside the gene matches: 8. The CDR3 here is CASSAPLAGGQNEQFF. Written as DNA, the CDR3 is TGTGCCAGCAGCGCCCCTCTAGCGGGGGGGCAAAATGAGCAGTTCTTC.

V usage is TRBV18 and J usage is TRBJ2-5; D uncertain. The CDR3 has 15 amino acids. V lost 4 bases and J 1 base, leaving 13 bases between the germline ends. CDR1 and CDR2 (germline): KGHSH, LQKENI. The CDR3 loop reads CASSRARPIQETQYF. For the CDR3, the DNA is TGTGCCAGCTCACGGGCCAGACCGATCCAAGAGACCCAGTACTTC. The whole variable domain, filled in from reference TRBV18 and TRBJ2-5, reads NAGVMQNPRHLVRRRGQEARLRCSPMKGHSHVYWYRQLPEEGLKFMVYLQKENIIDESGMPKERFSAEFPKEGPSILRIQQVVRGDSAAYFCASSRARPIQETQYFGPGTRLLVL.

The chain combines TRBV18 with TRBJ2-3, with D tentatively TRBD2 (5 bases). CDR3 length: 12 residues. Looked up from germline, CDR1 is KGHSH and CDR2 is LQKENI. Between the trimmed V and J ends, which lost 4 bases and 4 bases, there was a span of 6 bases. CDR3 nucleotide sequence: TGTGCCAGCTCACGAGGGCCAGATACGCAGTATTTT. Its protein product is CASSRGPDTQYF.

This clone was recorded a few times. The chain recombines TRBV30 with TRBJ1-4, with D possibly matching TRBD1 (5 bases). Trimming shortened V by 2 bases and J by 7 bases, and 20 bases separated the two germline ends. This CDR3 is built from 16 residues. Germline V lookup: CDR1 GTSNPN, CDR2 SVGIG (reference sequence). This chain's CDR3 is CAWSIIHGAVSEKLFF. The CDR3 nucleotides read TGTGCCTGGAGTATCATCCACGGGGCGGTTAGTGAAAAACTGTTTTTT.